These 13 T cell receptor beta chains share one sample of origin, sequenced in a study of OX40 agonist ivuxolimab in advanced cancers. Using immunoSEQ multiplex PCR, the repertoire was profiled, and TCRdb retains in-frame clones only, with some absent. The table has about 95,000 clones, more than 85% seen once. Sequencing used CD4+ or CD8+ T cells sorted from blood, obtained in a trial of the OX40 agonist ivuxolimab. The source is an adult with an advanced solid tumor such as melanoma, head and neck, liver or kidney cancer.

The V gene is TRBV7-2, the J gene TRBJ2-7, with D unresolved. CDR1 is SGHTA, CDR2 FQGNSA, per germline. V was cut by 2 bases and J by 9 bases, with 14 bases left in between. The CDR3 has 13 residues. The CDR3 DNA reads as TGTGCCAGCAGCTTATCATCGGAGATCGCGCAGTACTTC. This codes for CASSLSSEIAQYF.

The chain is built from TRBV5-8 and TRBJ2-3, with 7 bases that match TRBD2. The junction had 8 bases not matched to a gene; V was cut back by 5 bases and J by 2 bases. From germline, CDR1 is SGHTS and CDR2 YDEGEE. The CDR3 length is 15 residues. The CDR3 protein is CASRQGLGNTDTQYF. CDR3 coding DNA: TGTGCCAGCAGGCAAGGACTAGGGAACACAGATACGCAGTATTTT.

The chain carries TRBV18 and TRBJ2-5; 8 bases are a match to TRBD1. Germline V gene data show CDR1 as KGHSH and CDR2 as LQKENI. J was trimmed by 4 bases and V by 3 bases; bases with no gene match: 7. CDR3 size: 15 residues. CDR3 protein: CASSPMTGDGETQYF. The CDR3 DNA reads TGTGCCAGCTCACCTATGACAGGGGATGGAGAGACCCAGTACTTC.

V usage is TRBV15 and J usage is TRBJ2-3, with D perhaps being TRBD1 or TRBD2 (6 bases each). The CDR3 has 18 residues. V was pared by 0 bases and J by 4 bases, with 20 bases between. The germline V gene encodes CDR1 LNHNV and CDR2 YYDKDF (reference sequence). CDR3: CATSREPRGPSVSDTQYF. DNA of the CDR3: TGTGCCACCAGCAGAGAGCCTCGGGGGCCTAGCGTTTCAGATACGCAGTATTTT. The full variable domain, completed using reference TRBV15 and TRBJ2-3, is DAMVIQNPRYQVTQFGKPVTLSCSQTLNHNVMYWYQQKSSQAPKLLFHYYDKDFNNEADTPDNFQSRRPNTSFCFLDIRSPGLGDTAMYLCATSREPRGPSVSDTQYFGPGTRLTVL.

V is TRBV4-3 and J is TRBJ2-7; 14 bases align to TRBD2. The trim removed 1 base at V and 1 base at J, leaving 0 bases unmatched. Germline CDR1 reads LGHNA; CDR2 reads YSLEER. The CDR3 consists of 16 residues. DNA for the CDR3: TGCGCCAGCAGCCAAGGACTAGCGGGAGGGTCCTACGAGCAGTACTTC. Its translation is CASSQGLAGGSYEQYF.

The V and J genes are TRBV11-2 and TRBJ2-2; D gene uncertain. Germline V gene sequence: CDR1 SGHAT, CDR2 FQNNGV. The CDR3 covers 14 residues. Trimming took 0 bases from V and 3 from J, leaving 5 bases between them. The CDR3 nucleotides are TGTGCCAGCAGCTTAGAGCCGGACACCGGGGAGCTGTTTTTT. Amino acids: CASSLEPDTGELFF.

The chain uses TRBV12-2 and TRBJ1-5. TRBV12-2 corresponds to a pseudogene. This CDR3 comprises 11 residues. The DNA for the CDR3 is TGTGCAAGTCGCTTTTATTCGCCCCAGCATTTT. Translation: CASRFYSPQHF.

In its sample, this clone was seen once. V gene TRBV1 combines with J gene TRBJ2-7; the table's D call, TRBD1, has no DNA check behind it. TRBV1 is classified as a pseudogene. CDR3 size: 13 residues. This CDR3 reads CTSSQGSGNGQYF. The CDR3 coding sequence is TGCACCAGCAGCCAAGGCTCAGGGAACGGGCAGTACTTC.

The chain is built from TRBV7-2 and TRBJ1-1; no clear D. Trimming took 1 base from V and 7 from J, leaving 10 bases between them. The CDR3 loop spans 13 amino acids. Per germline, CDR1 SGHTA and CDR2 FQGNSA. The CDR3 sequence: CASSLVPPGEAFF. CDR3 DNA sequence: TGTGCCAGCAGCTTAGTCCCCCCCGGTGAAGCTTTCTTT.

The J gene is TRBJ1-1, the V gene TRBV7-2, with D possibly TRBD1 on 6 matching bases. V was clipped by 10 bases and J by 1 base, with 13 bases between them. Looked up from germline, CDR1 is SGHTA and CDR2 is FQGNSA. The CDR3 is made up of 13 amino acids. This chain's CDR3 is CATTGTWNTEAFF. In DNA, the CDR3 is TGTGCCACCACAGGGACTTGGAACACTGAAGCTTTCTTT.

This clone was counted once. The rearrangement uses TRBV28 and TRBJ2-7, with unresolved D. Germline V lookup: CDR1 MDHEN, CDR2 SYDVKM. V shed 5 bases and J shed 4 bases, with 6 bases lying between them. The CDR3 is 11 amino acids. CDR3 nucleotide sequence: TGTGCCAGCAGTCTCCAGTACGAGCAGTACTTC. As protein: CASSLQYEQYF. Complete variable domain (other parts from reference TRBV28 and TRBJ2-7): DVKVTQSSRYLVKRTGEKVFLECVQDMDHENMFWYRQDPGLGLRLIYFSYDVKMKEKGDIPEGYSVSREKKERFSLILESASTNQTSMYLCASSLQYEQYFGPGTRLTVT.

The CDR3 loop is CASSLVPAGTGYGYTF. DNA of the CDR3: TGCGCCAGCAGCTTGGTACCGGCGGGGACCGGCTATGGCTACACCTTC. The genes are TRBV5-1 and TRBJ1-2; D is perhaps TRBD1 (5 bases). Germline V lookup: CDR1 SGHRS, CDR2 YFSETQ. The CDR3 has 16 amino acids. V was cut by 0 bases and J by 4 bases, with 16 bases left in between.

The chain links TRBV18 to TRBJ1-2, with TRBD1 matching over 8 bases. The junction had 12 bases not matched to a gene; V was cut back by 1 base and J by 8 bases. Germline V gives CDR1 KGHSH, CDR2 LQKENI. The CDR3 runs to 16 residues. The CDR3 loop is CASSPLPTGEYLGYTF. CDR3 coding DNA: TGTGCCAGCTCACCACTCCCGACAGGGGAGTACCTGGGCTACACCTTC.